This record covers a single T cell receptor beta chain. Authors' data handling: The authors estimated nucleated cell counts from reference gene primer amplification. Libraries were prepared by immunoSEQ multiplex PCR; TCRdb keeps only in-frame clonotypes and omits some of them. That table furnishes V, J and clone size, whereas the DNA furnished D and trimming. The table records over 11,000 clones, about 90% of them present only once. This sample was taken from a study of blood T cell repertoires in COVID-19. Background on the study: Acute and convalescent COVID-19 specimens originated in the United States, Italy and Spain. Nucleic acid was either cDNA or gDNA, and it came from T cells, B-cell-depleted T cells, or PBMCs.

Trimming stripped 0 bases from V and 5 bases from J, with 11 bases between. The germline gives CDR1 SGDLS, CDR2 YYNGEE. The CDR3 contains 15 residues. The source material was peripheral blood. The origin of this receptor is a human donor in a cohort sampled during active COVID-19. This sequence joins TRBV9 and TRBJ2-2, with a weak D call TRBD1 (6 bases). CDR3 residues: CASSVAFRGTGELFF. CDR3 in DNA: TGTGCCAGCAGCGTAGCTTTTAGGGGGACCGGGGAGCTGTTTTTT.